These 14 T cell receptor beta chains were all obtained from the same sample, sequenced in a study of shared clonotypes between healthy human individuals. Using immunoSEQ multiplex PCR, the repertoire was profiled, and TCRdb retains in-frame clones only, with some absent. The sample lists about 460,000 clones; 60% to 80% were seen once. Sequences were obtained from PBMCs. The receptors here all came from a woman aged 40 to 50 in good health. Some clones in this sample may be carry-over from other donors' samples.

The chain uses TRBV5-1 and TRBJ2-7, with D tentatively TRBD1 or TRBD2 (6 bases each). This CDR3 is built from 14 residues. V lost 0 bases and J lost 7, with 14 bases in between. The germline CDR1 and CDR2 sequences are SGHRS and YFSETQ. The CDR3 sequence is CASSLDREAGEQYF. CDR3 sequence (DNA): TGCGCCAGCAGCTTGGACAGGGAGGCTGGGGAGCAGTACTTC.

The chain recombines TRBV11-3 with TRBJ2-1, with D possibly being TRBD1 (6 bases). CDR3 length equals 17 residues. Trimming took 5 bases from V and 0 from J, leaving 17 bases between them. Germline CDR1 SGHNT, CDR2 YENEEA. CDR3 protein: CASSPAGTGSSYNEQFF. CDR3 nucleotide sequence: TGTGCCAGCAGCCCAGCCGGAACAGGGAGCTCCTACAATGAGCAGTTCTTC.

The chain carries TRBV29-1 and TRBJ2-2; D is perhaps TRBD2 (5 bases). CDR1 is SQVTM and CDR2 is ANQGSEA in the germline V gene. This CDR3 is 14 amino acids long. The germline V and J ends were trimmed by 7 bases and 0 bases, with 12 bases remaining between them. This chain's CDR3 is CSALWGANTGELFF. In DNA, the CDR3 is TGCAGCGCCCTCTGGGGAGCGAACACCGGGGAGCTGTTTTTT.

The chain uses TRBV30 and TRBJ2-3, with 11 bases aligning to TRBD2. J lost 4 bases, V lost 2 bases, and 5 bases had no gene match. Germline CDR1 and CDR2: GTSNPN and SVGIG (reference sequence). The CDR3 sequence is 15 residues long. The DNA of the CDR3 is TGTGCCTGGAGTTGGGTAGCGGGAGGGGCAGATACGCAGTATTTT. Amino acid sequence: CAWSWVAGGADTQYF. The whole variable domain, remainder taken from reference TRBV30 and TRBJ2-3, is SQTIHQWPATLVQPVGSPLSLECTVEGTSNPNLYWYRQAAGRGLQLLFYSVGIGQISSEVPQNLSASRPQDRQFILSSKKLLLSDSGFYLCAWSWVAGGADTQYFGPGTRLTVL.

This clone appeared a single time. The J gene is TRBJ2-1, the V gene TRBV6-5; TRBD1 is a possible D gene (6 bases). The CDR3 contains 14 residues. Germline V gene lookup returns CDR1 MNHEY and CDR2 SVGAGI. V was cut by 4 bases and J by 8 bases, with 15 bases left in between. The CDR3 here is CASSSRTDLDEQFF. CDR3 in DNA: TGTGCCAGCAGTTCCCGGACAGACCTCGATGAGCAGTTCTTC.

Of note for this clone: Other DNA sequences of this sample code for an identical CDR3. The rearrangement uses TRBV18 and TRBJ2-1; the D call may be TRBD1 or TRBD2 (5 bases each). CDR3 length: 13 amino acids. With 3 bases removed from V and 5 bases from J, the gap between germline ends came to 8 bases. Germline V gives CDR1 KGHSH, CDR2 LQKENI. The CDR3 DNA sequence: TGTGCCAGCTCACCTGGGGGAGACAATGAGCAGTTCTTC. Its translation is CASSPGGDNEQFF.

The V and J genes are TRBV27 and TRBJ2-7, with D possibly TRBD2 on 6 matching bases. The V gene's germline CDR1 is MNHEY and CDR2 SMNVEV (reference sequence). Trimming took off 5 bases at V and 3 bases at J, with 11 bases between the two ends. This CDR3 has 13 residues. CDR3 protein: CASSKGLVYEQYF. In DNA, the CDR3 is TGTGCCAGCAGTAAGGGACTTGTCTACGAGCAGTACTTC.

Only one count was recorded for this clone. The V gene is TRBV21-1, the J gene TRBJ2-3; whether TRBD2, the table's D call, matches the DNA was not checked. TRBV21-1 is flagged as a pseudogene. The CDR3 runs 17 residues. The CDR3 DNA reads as TGTGCCAGCAGCAACAAAAAGTGGTGCGGAGACACAGATACGCAGTATTTT. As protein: CASSNKKWCGDTDTQYF.

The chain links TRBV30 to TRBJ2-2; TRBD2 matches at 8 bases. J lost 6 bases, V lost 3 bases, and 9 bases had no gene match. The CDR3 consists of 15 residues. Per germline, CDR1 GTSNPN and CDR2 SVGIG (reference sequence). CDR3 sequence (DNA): TGTGCCTGGAGGTCCAGCGGGAGAATATCCGGGGAGCTGTTTTTT. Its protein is CAWRSSGRISGELFF.

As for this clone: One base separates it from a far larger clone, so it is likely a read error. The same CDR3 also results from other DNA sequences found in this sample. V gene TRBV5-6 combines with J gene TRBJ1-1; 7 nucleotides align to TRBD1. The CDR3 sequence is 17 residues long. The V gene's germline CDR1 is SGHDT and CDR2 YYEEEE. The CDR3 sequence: CASSRLLTGRRETEAFF. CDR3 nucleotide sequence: TGTGCCAGCAGCCGACTACTGACAGGGAGGAGGGAAACTGAAGCTTTCTTC.

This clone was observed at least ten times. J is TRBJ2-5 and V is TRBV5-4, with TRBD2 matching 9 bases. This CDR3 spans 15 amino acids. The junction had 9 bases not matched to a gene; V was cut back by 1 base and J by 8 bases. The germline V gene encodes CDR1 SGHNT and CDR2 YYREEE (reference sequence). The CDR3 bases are TGTGCCAGCAGCTTGAAGCGGGAGGCCCCAGGAACCCAGTACTTC. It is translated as CASSLKREAPGTQYF.

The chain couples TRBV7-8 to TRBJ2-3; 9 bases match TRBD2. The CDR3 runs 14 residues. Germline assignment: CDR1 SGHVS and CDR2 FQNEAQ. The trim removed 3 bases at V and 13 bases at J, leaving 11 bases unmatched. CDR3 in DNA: TGTGCCAGCAGCTTGGTGGGTGGGACTAGCAAGGAGTATTTT. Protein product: CASSLVGGTSKEYF. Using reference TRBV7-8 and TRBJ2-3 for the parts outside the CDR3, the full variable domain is GAGVSQSPRYKVAKRGQDVALRCDPISGHVSLFWYQQALGQGPEFLTYFQNEAQLDKSGLPSDRFFAERPEGSVSTLKIQRTQQEDSAVYLCASSLVGGTSKEYFGPGTRLTVL.

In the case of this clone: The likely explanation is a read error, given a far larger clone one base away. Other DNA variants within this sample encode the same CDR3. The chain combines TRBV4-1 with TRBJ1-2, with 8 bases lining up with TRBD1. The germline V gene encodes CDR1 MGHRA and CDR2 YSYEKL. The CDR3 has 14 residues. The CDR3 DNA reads TGCGCCAGCAGCCGACAGGGGACCAACTATGGCTACACCTTT. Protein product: CASSRQGTNYGYTF.

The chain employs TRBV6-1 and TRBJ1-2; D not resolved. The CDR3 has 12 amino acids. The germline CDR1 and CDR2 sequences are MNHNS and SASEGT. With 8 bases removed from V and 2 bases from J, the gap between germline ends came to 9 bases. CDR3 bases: TGTGCCAGCGACCCGGGAAACTATGGCTACACCTTC. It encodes CASDPGNYGYTF.